A selection of T cell receptor beta chains follows, all from one sample in a study of graft-versus-host responses after intestinal transplantation. The table came from immunoSEQ multiplex PCR; TCRdb's copy has only in-frame clones and leaves some out. The table lists fewer than 120,000 clones, around 95% of them singletons, with about 0.54% in the top ten. Their specific antigens are unknown. The starting material was unstimulated CD8+ T cells sorted from spleen or lymph node cells, obtained before intestinal transplant. The receptors come from a human donor who received an intestinal transplant. Both conserved end residues are part of each CDR3. Each record gives: clone size, J gene, D gene, V gene, CDR3 DNA, CDR3 protein. D genes are given only for firm matches. Expanded clones get a size class; other rows say once, few or many, or leave the size out.

-	TRBJ1-2	-	TRBV29-1	TGCAGCGTTGTGTTAGCCGAGGACTATGGCTACACCTTC	CSVVLAEDYGYTF
once	TRBJ2-2	-	TRBV9	TGTGCCAGCAACCCAAGCGGTGGGGCGCACACCGGGGAGCTGTTTTTT	CASNPSGGAHTGELFF
-	TRBJ2-1	TRBD2	TRBV7-2	TGTGCCAGCAGCACTCCGACTAGCGGAGGGGGCAATGAGCAGTTCTTC	CASSTPTSGGGNEQFF
-	TRBJ2-1	TRBD2	TRBV28	TGTGCCAGCAGTTATAACCATATAAGCTCTAGCGGGGGCTTAGGGAATGAGCAGTTCTTC	CASSYNHISSSGGLGNEQFF
-	TRBJ2-1	TRBD2	TRBV2	TGTGCCAGCAGAGGGCTAGCGGGAGTAGGTCCGTTCTTC	CASRGLAGVGPFF
-	TRBJ2-7	-	TRBV29-1	TGCAGCGTTGAAATGGTTAGGGGATCGTACGAGCAGTACTTC	CSVEMVRGSYEQYF
-	TRBJ1-1	-	TRBV11-2	TGTGCCAGCAGCTCCAACACAGGGTGGATCGACACTGAAGCTTTCTTT	CASSSNTGWIDTEAFF
-	TRBJ2-7	TRBD2	TRBV5-4	TGTGCCAGCAGATCAAGCGGGAGCCCTCCCTACGAGCAGTACTTC	CASRSSGSPPYEQYF
once	TRBJ2-7	TRBD1	TRBV10-1	TGCGCCAGCAGTAGGACAGGTAACTCCTACGAGCAGTACTTC	CASSRTGNSYEQYF
-	TRBJ2-7	TRBD1	TRBV4-1	TGCGCCAGCAGCCCTGGGACAGGGTACGACCTTTGGCAGTACTTC	CASSPGTGYDLWQYF
-	TRBJ2-7	TRBD1	TRBV5-8	TGTGCCAGCAGCTTAGGACAGGGGGCAAACGAGCAGTACTTC	CASSLGQGANEQYF
-	TRBJ2-3	TRBD1	TRBV5-1	TGCGCCAGCAGGATCACCGGGACAGGGACTAGCACAGATACGCAGTATTTT	CASRITGTGTSTDTQYF
-	TRBJ2-1	-	TRBV7-8	TGTGCCAGCAGCTTAGTTCCCGGATTGGGCAATGAGCAGTTCTTC	CASSLVPGLGNEQFF
-	TRBJ2-7	TRBD1	TRBV6-5	TGTGCCAGCACCAAGACAGGGTACTCCTACGAGCAGTACTTC	CASTKTGYSYEQYF
-	TRBJ1-1	-	TRBV27	TGTGCCAGCAGTCCAAGTCGGGGTGAAGCTTTCTTT	CASSPSRGEAFF
-	TRBJ1-5	-	TRBV19	TGTGCCAGTAGTATGGGAACCGGGGGACAGCCCCAGCATTTT	CASSMGTGGQPQHF
-	TRBJ2-5	-	TRBV5-1	TGCGCCAGCAGCCCAGCCTACTCCCAATCTGAGACCCAGTACTTC	CASSPAYSQSETQYF
once	TRBJ1-2	-	TRBV28	TGTGCCAGCAGTCAAACTGGGGGGGGTGGCTACACCTTC	CASSQTGGGGYTF
once	TRBJ2-3	-	TRBV30	TGTGCCTGGAGTGCCCCCGTTAACCTCTCGAGCACAGATACGCAGTATTTT	CAWSAPVNLSSTDTQYF
-	TRBJ2-7	-	TRBV19	TGTGCCAGTAGTATGGCCGATACCTACGAGCAGTACTTC	CASSMADTYEQYF
-	TRBJ2-1	TRBD2	TRBV7-3	TGTGCCAGCAGCGAGGGACTAGTAGGCAATGAGCAGTTCTTC	CASSEGLVGNEQFF
-	TRBJ2-5	-	TRBV29-1	TGCAGCGGGTCAAAGGCGGAGACCCAGTACTTC	CSGSKAETQYF
-	TRBJ2-1	-	TRBV5-6	TGTGCCAGCAGCTTGCCCGAGTGGAATGAGCAGTTCTTC	CASSLPEWNEQFF
-	TRBJ1-4	-	TRBV19	TGTGCCAGTAGTTATATCCCAGGGTCGGGTGAGAAACTGTTTTTT	CASSYIPGSGEKLFF
-	TRBJ2-7	-	TRBV6-1	TGTGCCAGCAGCGACAACCGACTAGACTCCTACGAGCAGTACTTC	CASSDNRLDSYEQYF
-	TRBJ2-1	TRBD2	TRBV7-6	TGTGCCAGCAGCTATTCAACAACGGGTAGCGGGAGGGCAGTCTTCTTC	CASSYSTTGSGRAVFF
-	TRBJ2-7	-	TRBV27	TGTGCCAGCAGCCTAGCAGTAACCTACGAGCAGTACTTC	CASSLAVTYEQYF
once	TRBJ2-5	-	TRBV6-5	TGTGCCAGCGGCCCGACAGATGCGGGACAAGAGACCCAGTACTTC	CASGPTDAGQETQYF
once	TRBJ2-3	-	TRBV14	TGTGCCAGCAGCCAAGACGCGATCACAGATACGCAGTATTTT	CASSQDAITDTQYF
-	TRBJ2-7	TRBD1	TRBV18	TGTGCCAGCTCACCACCCCAGGGGGCTTACGAGCAGTACTTC	CASSPPQGAYEQYF
-	TRBJ2-1	TRBD1	TRBV5-4	TGTGCCAGCAGCTTGGGGGTGGGACGCCCAGGGGGCGATGAGCAGTTCTTC	CASSLGVGRPGGDEQFF
-	TRBJ2-1	-	TRBV19	TGTGCCAGTAGTTCCTGGGACCCAGCCTACAATGAGCAGTTCTTC	CASSSWDPAYNEQFF